Shown below are 31 T cell receptor beta chains from a single sample sequenced in a study of early stage breast cancer tumors (dated by TCRdb to 2016 to 2017). Receptor libraries were prepared by the immunoSEQ multiplex PCR assay. In TCRdb, the immuneACCESS table is reduced to in-frame sequences with V and J assigned. These tables do not hold every clone; where another copy was compared, an unresolved V gene accounts for under half, and the others remain unexplained. A total of about 48,000 clones appear in this sample, roughly four fifths of them only once. Around 1.3% of the sample rests with the top ten. The specimen was blood. Receptors originate from a person between 45 and 65 years old with breast cancer.

This clone has just one count. The rearrangement uses TRBV2 and TRBJ1-2; 11 nucleotides agree with TRBD1. J gave up 8 bases and V 6 bases, and 11 bases lay outside the gene matches. The CDR3 is made up of 15 amino acids. Germline V lookup: CDR1 SNHLY, CDR2 FYNNEI. The DNA for the CDR3 is TGTGCCAGCAGGACATGGGACAGGGGGAACAGCGGCTACACCTTC. Amino acid sequence: CASRTWDRGNSGYTF.

The J gene is TRBJ2-2, the V gene TRBV10-3; TRBD2 might be the D (6 bases). This CDR3 region has 12 residues. Trimming pared 11 bases from V and 2 bases from J, leaving 9 bases between. The germline CDR1 and CDR2 sequences are ENHRY and SYGVKD. The CDR3 nucleotides are TGTGCCCTGCGGGGAAACACCGGGGAGCTGTTTTTT. Its translation: CALRGNTGELFF.

V is TRBV7-6 and J is TRBJ2-5, with 7 positions matching TRBD2. Germline values: CDR1 SGHVS, CDR2 FNYEAQ. The CDR3 runs 15 residues. The junction had 3 bases not matched to a gene; V was cut back by 1 base and J by 1 base. CDR3 sequence: CASSLGGGPQETQYF. Here the CDR3 DNA reads TGTGCCAGCAGCTTAGGGGGAGGGCCCCAAGAGACCCAGTACTTC.

This chain connects TRBV7-9 to TRBJ1-2, with D possibly matching TRBD1 (5 bases). V gave up 1 base and J gave up 2 bases, with 11 bases separating them. Germline lookup yields CDR1 SEHNR and CDR2 FQNEAQ (reference sequence). The CDR3 runs 15 residues. Here the CDR3 DNA reads TGTGCCAGCAGCTTAGGCCCCTGGGGGAACTATGGCTACACCTTC. It encodes CASSLGPWGNYGYTF.

The rearrangement joins TRBV19 to TRBJ2-2; TRBD1 matches 12 bases. CDR1 LNHDA and CDR2 SQIVND come from the germline V gene (reference sequence). Trimming cost V 1 base and J 1 base; bases outside gene matches: 7. This CDR3 has 19 amino acids. CDR3: CASSIGGTGGYVNTGELFF. The CDR3 DNA reads as TGTGCCAGTAGTATAGGCGGGACAGGGGGCTATGTGAACACCGGGGAGCTGTTTTTT.

The rearrangement joins TRBV18 to TRBJ2-7; no reliable D call. Trimming pared 3 bases from V and 1 base from J, leaving 22 bases between. The CDR3 sequence is 18 residues long. The V gene's germline CDR1 is KGHSH and CDR2 LQKENI. CDR3: CASSPLMSYGVESYEQYF. The CDR3 nucleotides are TGTGCCAGCTCACCCTTAATGTCTTATGGGGTGGAATCCTACGAGCAGTACTTC.

The chain combines TRBV19 with TRBJ2-7; no definite D call. Trimming removed 11 bases from V and 3 bases from J, with 17 bases in between. Germline V CDR1 and CDR2: LNHDA, SQIVND (reference sequence). This CDR3 has 13 amino acids. CDR3 nucleotides: TGTGCCGTATCTCTTAGTACTGGCTACGAGCAGTACTTC. This encodes CAVSLSTGYEQYF.

This clone was seen a single time. Here the CDR3 DNA reads TGTGCCAGCAGCTTAGAAAGCGGAGACACCTACGAGCAGTACTTC. Translating gives CASSLESGDTYEQYF. The chain recombines TRBV7-8 with TRBJ2-7; a weak D match, TRBD2 (5 bases). Germline V lookup: CDR1 SGHVS, CDR2 FQNEAQ. CDR3 length: 15 amino acids. The germline V and J ends were trimmed by 1 base and 2 bases, with 12 bases remaining between them.

The count of this clone is one. The genes are TRBV9 and TRBJ2-7; D is possibly TRBD2 (6 bases). CDR1 SGDLS and CDR2 YYNGEE come from the germline V gene. This CDR3 has 15 amino acids. Trimming left V 0 bases short and J 0 bases short, with 10 bases between. For the CDR3, the DNA is TGTGCCAGCAGCGTAGGCGGGGATTACTCCTACGAGCAGTACTTC. Its translation: CASSVGGDYSYEQYF.

The rearrangement joins TRBV7-9 to TRBJ2-3; D not resolved. CDR3 size: 12 residues. V was pared by 4 bases and J by 6 bases, with 8 bases between. Germline values: CDR1 SEHNR, CDR2 FQNEAQ (reference sequence). The CDR3 sequence is CASSSRTDTQYF. The CDR3 nucleotides are TGTGCCAGCAGCTCCAGGACGGATACGCAGTATTTT.

The rearrangement links TRBV19 to TRBJ1-5; 9 nucleotides agree with TRBD1. CDR1 is LNHDA and CDR2 is SQIVND in the germline V gene (reference sequence). CDR3 length: 14 amino acids. V trimming: 4 bases; J trimming: 6 bases; junction bases outside the gene matches: 4. CDR3 DNA: TGTGCCAGTAGTAAGACAGGGGGGAGTCAGCCCCAGCATTTT. Translated: CASSKTGGSQPQHF.

J is TRBJ2-5 and V is TRBV4-3; D unclear. Trimming shortened V by 2 bases and J by 1 base, and 8 bases separated the two germline ends. The CDR3 loop spans 14 amino acids. Germline V CDR1 and CDR2: LGHNA, YSLEER. The CDR3 here is CASSQSAAQETQYF. CDR3 DNA sequence: TGCGCCAGCAGCCAATCGGCAGCCCAAGAGACCCAGTACTTC.

The count of this clone is one. V is TRBV18 and J is TRBJ1-5, with 8 bases lining up with TRBD1. J was trimmed by 5 bases and V by 2 bases; bases with no gene match: 8. Per germline, CDR1 KGHSH and CDR2 LQKENI. This CDR3 is built from 16 residues. CDR3: CASSPTTGGSDQPQHF. The DNA for the CDR3 is TGTGCCAGCTCACCAACTACAGGGGGTTCAGATCAGCCCCAGCATTTT.

V is TRBV10-3 and J is TRBJ2-7, with 9 bases that match TRBD2. V lost 2 bases to trimming and J lost 4 bases; unmatched junction nucleotides: 3. The CDR3 contains 14 residues. CDR1 and CDR2 from the germline V gene are ENHRY and SYGVKD. The CDR3 loop reads CAISEATSGYEQYF. The CDR3 region has the DNA TGTGCCATCAGTGAGGCGACTAGCGGATACGAGCAGTACTTC.

This clone appeared once. This chain links TRBV19 with TRBJ2-7; D is tentatively TRBD1 or TRBD2 (5 bases each). V gave up 1 base and J gave up 2 bases, with 12 bases separating them. The CDR3 loop spans 15 amino acids. CDR1 and CDR2 (germline): LNHDA, SQIVND (reference sequence). CDR3 protein: CASSIARDGTYEQYF. The CDR3 DNA reads TGTGCCAGTAGTATAGCCCGGGACGGGACCTACGAGCAGTACTTC.

This sequence joins TRBV13 and TRBJ2-1; 13 bases agree with TRBD2. Germline assignment: CDR1 PRHDT and CDR2 FYEKMQ (reference sequence). The ends lost 0 bases at V and 9 bases at J; junction bases unmatched: 8. The CDR3 contains 17 residues. The CDR3 DNA follows: TGTGCCAGCAGCTTAGGGGACCGACTAGCGGGGGGCCCTGAGCAGTTCTTC. This gives the protein CASSLGDRLAGGPEQFF.

Notes on this clone: This specimen includes other DNA sequences encoding the same CDR3. V usage is TRBV14 and J usage is TRBJ1-1; D remains ambiguous. The CDR3 contains 12 residues. The ends were cut back, 4 bases at V and 1 base at J, with 4 bases in the middle. CDR1 SGHDN and CDR2 FVKESK come from the germline V gene. CDR3 loop: CASSLRNTEAFF. DNA for the CDR3: TGTGCCAGCAGCCTTAGGAACACTGAAGCTTTCTTT.

This clone appeared once. The gene calls are TRBV10-3 and TRBJ2-7; 7 nucleotides agree with TRBD1. After removal of 6 bases from V and 2 bases from J, the junction contained 7 bases not matched to a gene. The CDR3 extends over 14 amino acids. Germline CDR1 ENHRY, CDR2 SYGVKD. The CDR3: CAIRPGQNAYEQYF. For the CDR3, the DNA is TGTGCCATCAGGCCGGGACAGAATGCCTACGAGCAGTACTTC.

V gene TRBV5-4 combines with J gene TRBJ1-5; D unclear. Trimming pared 4 bases from V and 8 bases from J, leaving 10 bases between. This CDR3 spans 12 amino acids. Germline loops: CDR1 SGHNT, CDR2 YYREEE (reference sequence). CDR3 nucleotide sequence: TGTGCCAGCAGCGGACCGGTCGAGCCCCAGCATTTT. Encoded protein: CASSGPVEPQHF.

This clone has only a few counts. V usage is TRBV6-4 and J usage is TRBJ2-2; D might be TRBD1 (6 bases). The CDR3 totals 15 residues. CDR1 is MRHNA and CDR2 is SNTAGT in the germline V gene. V was cut by 5 bases and J by 2 bases, with 12 bases left in between. The chain's CDR3 is CASSPGASNTGELFF. As DNA, the CDR3 is TGTGCCAGCAGTCCAGGGGCATCAAACACCGGGGAGCTGTTTTTT.

The CDR3 region is CASSLGGHNYGYTF. CDR3 nucleotides: TGTGCCAGCAGCTTAGGCGGACACAACTATGGCTACACCTTC. The rearrangement uses TRBV7-2 and TRBJ1-2, with D possibly TRBD1 on 5 matching bases. Germline lookup yields CDR1 SGHTA and CDR2 FQGNSA. The CDR3 consists of 14 residues. Trimming shortened V by 1 base and J by 2 bases, and 8 bases separated the two germline ends.

The chain is built from TRBV27 and TRBJ2-1, with D possibly TRBD2 on 5 matching bases. Trimming removed 5 bases from V and 8 bases from J, with 13 bases in between. CDR3 length equals 13 residues. Germline V gives CDR1 MNHEY, CDR2 SMNVEV (reference sequence). CDR3 in DNA: TGTGCCAGCAGTCCTACTAGTCTCGATGAGCAGTTCTTC. Translating gives CASSPTSLDEQFF.

Here the CDR3 DNA reads TGTGCCAGCAGCTTAGCCCCTGGCACTGAAGCTTTCTTT. It is translated as CASSLAPGTEAFF. The rearrangement joins TRBV7-2 to TRBJ1-1, with no clear D. This CDR3 spans 13 amino acids. Trimming removed 0 bases at V and 4 bases at J, with 6 bases between. The germline V gene has CDR1 SGHTA and CDR2 FQGNSA.

The chain joins TRBV6-6 to TRBJ1-1; TRBD1 matches at 9 bases. The V gene's germline CDR1 is MNHNY and CDR2 SVGAGI (reference sequence). The V gene end was trimmed by 5 bases and the J gene end by 3 bases; junction bases not matched to a gene: 4. This CDR3 region has 14 residues. The CDR3: CASSPGQGHTEAFF. CDR3 DNA: TGTGCCAGCAGTCCTGGACAGGGGCACACTGAAGCTTTCTTT.

The CDR3 region has the DNA TGTGCCAGTAGCTCGGACAGCCAAGAGACCCAGTACTTC. Residues: CASSSDSQETQYF. This rearrangement joins TRBV19 to TRBJ2-5; TRBD1 might be the D (6 bases). V was pared by 6 bases and J by 1 base, with 9 bases between. Germline CDR1 LNHDA, CDR2 SQIVND (reference sequence). The CDR3 has 13 residues.

J is TRBJ2-3 and V is TRBV10-1, with unresolved D. This CDR3 is built from 13 residues. Deletions cut 5 bases from V and 3 bases from J, with 9 bases between. In germline, CDR1 is WNHNN, CDR2 SYGVQD (reference sequence). As DNA, the CDR3 is TGCGCCAGCAGTTTTGTCGAGACAGATACGCAGTATTTT. This translates into CASSFVETDTQYF.

The chain joins TRBV6-5 to TRBJ1-6; no definite D call. Germline CDR1 and CDR2: MNHEY and SVGAGI. The CDR3 length is 15 residues. Trimming removed 4 bases at V and 8 bases at J, with 15 bases between. The CDR3 region is CASSSQPGLYSPLHF. As DNA, the CDR3 is TGTGCCAGCAGTTCCCAGCCAGGTCTATATTCACCCCTCCACTTT.

This clone was found a few times. The rearrangement uses TRBV2 and TRBJ1-5; no clear D gene. Germline V CDR1 and CDR2: SNHLY, FYNNEI. The CDR3 spans 12 residues. Trimming removed 4 bases from V and 2 bases from J, with 3 bases in between. The CDR3 sequence: CASSAGNQPQHF. The CDR3 DNA reads as TGTGCCAGCAGTGCTGGCAATCAGCCCCAGCATTTT.

Points on this clone: One junction end does not reproduce the germline sequence, and a read error may be involved. This rearrangement joins TRBV7-7 to TRBJ2-2; 10 bases fit TRBD1. The CDR3 totals 16 residues. Germline CDR1 is SSHAT and CDR2 is FNYEAQ (reference sequence). The chain's CDR3 is CASSLAGTGDTGELFF. CDR3 nucleotide sequence: TGTGCTAGCAGCTTAGCGGGGACAGGGGACACCGGGGAGCTGTTTTTT. Variable domain in full (rest from reference TRBV7-7 and TRBJ2-2): GAGVSQSPRYKVTKRGQDVTLRCDPISSHATLYWYQQALGQGPEFLTYFNYEAQPDKSGLPSDRFSAERPEGSISTLTIQRTEQRDSAMYRCASSLAGTGDTGELFFGEGSRLTVL.

The chain joins TRBV9 to TRBJ2-7, with 10 nucleotides matching TRBD2. The ends lost 2 bases at V and 0 bases at J; junction bases unmatched: 20. The CDR3 runs 21 residues. Germline values: CDR1 SGDLS, CDR2 YYNGEE. The CDR3 DNA is TGTGCCAGCAGCGTCATTGAGGGACTTGTGGCTAGCGGGGGTGTCTCCTACGAGCAGTACTTC. This codes for CASSVIEGLVASGGVSYEQYF.

The table lists this clone with a count of one. This chain connects TRBV5-4 to TRBJ2-6; TRBD1 matches at 9 bases. Germline V gene lookup returns CDR1 SGHNT and CDR2 YYREEE (reference sequence). The CDR3 runs 17 residues. The V gene end was trimmed by 0 bases and the J gene end by 4 bases; junction bases not matched to a gene: 5. CDR3 nucleotides: TGTGCCAGCAGCTTGGGGACAGGGGTGTCAGGGGCCAACGTCCTGACTTTC. As protein: CASSLGTGVSGANVLTF.